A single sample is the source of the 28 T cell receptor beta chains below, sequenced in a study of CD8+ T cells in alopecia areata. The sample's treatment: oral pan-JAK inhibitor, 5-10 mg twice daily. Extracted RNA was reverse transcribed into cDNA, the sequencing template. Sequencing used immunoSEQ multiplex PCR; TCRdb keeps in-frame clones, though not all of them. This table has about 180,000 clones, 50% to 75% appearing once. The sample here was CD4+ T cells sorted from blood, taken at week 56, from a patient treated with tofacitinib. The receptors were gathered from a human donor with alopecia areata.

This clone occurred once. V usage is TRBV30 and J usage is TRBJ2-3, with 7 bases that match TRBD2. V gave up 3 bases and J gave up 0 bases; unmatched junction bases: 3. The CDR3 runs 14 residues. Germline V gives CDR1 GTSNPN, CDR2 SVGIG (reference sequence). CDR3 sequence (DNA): TGTGCCTGGAGCGCCGGGGGGAGCACAGATACGCAGTATTTT. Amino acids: CAWSAGGSTDTQYF.

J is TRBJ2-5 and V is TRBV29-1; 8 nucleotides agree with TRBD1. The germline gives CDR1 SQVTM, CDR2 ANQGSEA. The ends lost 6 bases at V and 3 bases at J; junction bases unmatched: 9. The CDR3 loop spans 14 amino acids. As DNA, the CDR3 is TGCAGCGTGGTGCAGGGGGCACTCGAAGAGACCCAGTACTTC. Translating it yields CSVVQGALEETQYF.

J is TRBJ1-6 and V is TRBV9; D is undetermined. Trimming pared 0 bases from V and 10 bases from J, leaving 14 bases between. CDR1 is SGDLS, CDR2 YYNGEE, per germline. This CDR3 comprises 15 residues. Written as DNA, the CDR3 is TGTGCCAGCAGCGTAGATGCGGGTCTCGGGTCACCCCTCCACTTT. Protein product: CASSVDAGLGSPLHF.

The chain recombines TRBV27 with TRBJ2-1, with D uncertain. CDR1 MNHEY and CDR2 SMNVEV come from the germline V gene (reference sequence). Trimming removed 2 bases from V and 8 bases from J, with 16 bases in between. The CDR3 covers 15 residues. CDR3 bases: TGTGCCAGCAGTTTACGGGTCGGGCTTTTCGATGAGCAGTTCTTC. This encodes CASSLRVGLFDEQFF.

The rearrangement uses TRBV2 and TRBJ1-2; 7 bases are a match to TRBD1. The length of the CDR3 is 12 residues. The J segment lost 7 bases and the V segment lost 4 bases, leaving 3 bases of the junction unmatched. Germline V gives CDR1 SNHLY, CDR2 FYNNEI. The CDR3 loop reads CASSGNRGGYTF. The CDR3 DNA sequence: TGTGCCAGCAGTGGAAACAGGGGTGGCTACACCTTC.

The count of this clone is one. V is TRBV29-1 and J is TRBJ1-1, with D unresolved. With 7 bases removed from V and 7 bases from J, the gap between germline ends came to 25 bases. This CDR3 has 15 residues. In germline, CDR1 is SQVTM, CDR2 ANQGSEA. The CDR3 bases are TGCAGCGCCCGCCCGAGGGAAATCCCCTTGCATGAAGCTTTCTTT. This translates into CSARPREIPLHEAFF.

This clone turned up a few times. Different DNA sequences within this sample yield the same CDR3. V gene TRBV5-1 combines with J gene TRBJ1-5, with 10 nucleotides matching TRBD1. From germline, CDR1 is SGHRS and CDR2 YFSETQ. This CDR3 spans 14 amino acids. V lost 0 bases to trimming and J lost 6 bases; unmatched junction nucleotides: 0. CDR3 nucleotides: TGCGCCAGCAGCTTGGGGACAGGGGGTCAGCCCCAGCATTTT. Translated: CASSLGTGGQPQHF.

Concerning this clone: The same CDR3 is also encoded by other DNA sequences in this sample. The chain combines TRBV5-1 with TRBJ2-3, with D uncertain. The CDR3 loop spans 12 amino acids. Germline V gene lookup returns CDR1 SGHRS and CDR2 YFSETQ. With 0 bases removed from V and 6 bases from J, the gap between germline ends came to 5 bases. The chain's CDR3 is CASSLGGDTQYF. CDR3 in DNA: TGCGCCAGCAGCTTGGGGGGTGATACGCAGTATTTT.

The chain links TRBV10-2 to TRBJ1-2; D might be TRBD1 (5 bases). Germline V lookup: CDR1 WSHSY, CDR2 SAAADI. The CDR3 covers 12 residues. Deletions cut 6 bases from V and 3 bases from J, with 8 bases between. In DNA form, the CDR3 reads TGCGCCAGCAGCCGGGACGACTATGGCTACACCTTC. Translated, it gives CASSRDDYGYTF.

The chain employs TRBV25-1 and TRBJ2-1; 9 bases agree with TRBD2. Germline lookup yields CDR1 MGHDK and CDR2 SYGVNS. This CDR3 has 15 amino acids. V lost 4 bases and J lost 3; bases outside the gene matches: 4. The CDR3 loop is CASSAGRGGYNEQFF. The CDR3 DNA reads TGTGCCAGCAGTGCCGGGCGGGGGGGCTACAATGAGCAGTTCTTC.

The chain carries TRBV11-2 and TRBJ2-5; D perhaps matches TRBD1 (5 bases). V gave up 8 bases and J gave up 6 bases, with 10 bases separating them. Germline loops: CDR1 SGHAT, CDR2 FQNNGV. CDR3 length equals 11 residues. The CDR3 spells CASLGAQTQYF. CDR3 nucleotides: TGTGCCAGCTTAGGGGCACAGACCCAGTACTTC.

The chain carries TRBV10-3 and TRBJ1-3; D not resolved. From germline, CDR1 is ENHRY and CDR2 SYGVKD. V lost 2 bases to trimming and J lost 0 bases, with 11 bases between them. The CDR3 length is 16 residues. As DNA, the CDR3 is TGTGCCATCAGTGAGCCTACAGAAATCTCTGGAAACACCATATATTTT. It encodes CAISEPTEISGNTIYF.

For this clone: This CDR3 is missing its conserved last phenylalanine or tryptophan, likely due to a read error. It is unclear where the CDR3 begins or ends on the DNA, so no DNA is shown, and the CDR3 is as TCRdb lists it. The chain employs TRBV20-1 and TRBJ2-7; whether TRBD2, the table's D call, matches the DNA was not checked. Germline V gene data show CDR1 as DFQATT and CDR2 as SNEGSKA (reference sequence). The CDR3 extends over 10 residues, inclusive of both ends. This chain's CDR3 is CSARDHSRPG.

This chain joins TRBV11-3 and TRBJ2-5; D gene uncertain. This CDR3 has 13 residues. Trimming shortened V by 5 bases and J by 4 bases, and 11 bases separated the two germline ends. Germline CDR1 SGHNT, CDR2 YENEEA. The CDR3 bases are TGTGCCAGCAGCCCCAGCCCCGGAGAGACCCAGTACTTC. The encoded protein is CASSPSPGETQYF. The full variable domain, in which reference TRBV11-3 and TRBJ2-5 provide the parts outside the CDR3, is EAGVVQSPRYKIIEKKQPVAFWCNPISGHNTLYWYLQNLGQGPELLIRYENEEAVDDSQLPKDRFSAERLKGVDSTLKIQPAELGDSAVYLCASSPSPGETQYFGPGTRLLVL.

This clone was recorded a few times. CDR3 nucleotides: TGTGCCAGCTCACCTGACAGAGACACTGAAGCTTTCTTT. Residues: CASSPDRDTEAFF. The chain joins TRBV18 to TRBJ1-1, with D possibly TRBD1 on 5 matching bases. Trimming cost V 3 bases and J 3 bases, with 8 bases left between them. The germline gives CDR1 KGHSH, CDR2 LQKENI. The CDR3 spans 13 residues.

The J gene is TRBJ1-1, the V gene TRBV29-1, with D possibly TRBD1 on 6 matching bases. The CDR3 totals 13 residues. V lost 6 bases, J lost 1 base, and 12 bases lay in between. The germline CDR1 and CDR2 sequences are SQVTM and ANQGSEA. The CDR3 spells CSVLPTGNTEAFF. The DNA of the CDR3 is TGCAGCGTCCTACCGACAGGGAACACTGAAGCTTTCTTT.

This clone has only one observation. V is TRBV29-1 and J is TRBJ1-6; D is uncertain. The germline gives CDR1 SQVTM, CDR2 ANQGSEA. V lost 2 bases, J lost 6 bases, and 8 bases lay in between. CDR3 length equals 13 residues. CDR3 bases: TGCAGCGTTGAATCAGGAGCTAATTCACCCCTCCACTTT. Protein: CSVESGANSPLHF.

The CDR3 DNA follows: TGTGCCAGCGGAACAGGGGGCGCAGATACGCAGTATTTT. Translated: CASGTGGADTQYF. The chain joins TRBV6-5 to TRBJ2-3, with 9 bases that match TRBD1. Trimming at V came to 8 bases and at J to 4 bases, leaving 4 bases not matched to a gene. Germline values: CDR1 MNHEY, CDR2 SVGAGI. The CDR3 totals 13 residues.

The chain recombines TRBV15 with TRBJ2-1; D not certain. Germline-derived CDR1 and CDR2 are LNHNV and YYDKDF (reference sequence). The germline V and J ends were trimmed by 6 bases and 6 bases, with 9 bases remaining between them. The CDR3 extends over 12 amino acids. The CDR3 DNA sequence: TGTGCCACCAGGGGGTGGACCAATGAGCAGTTCTTC. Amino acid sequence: CATRGWTNEQFF.

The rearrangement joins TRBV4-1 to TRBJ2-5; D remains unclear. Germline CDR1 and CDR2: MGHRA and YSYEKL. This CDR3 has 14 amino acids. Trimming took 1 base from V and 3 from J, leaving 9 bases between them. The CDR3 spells CASSQALREETQYF. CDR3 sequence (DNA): TGCGCCAGCAGCCAAGCGCTGAGAGAAGAGACCCAGTACTTC.

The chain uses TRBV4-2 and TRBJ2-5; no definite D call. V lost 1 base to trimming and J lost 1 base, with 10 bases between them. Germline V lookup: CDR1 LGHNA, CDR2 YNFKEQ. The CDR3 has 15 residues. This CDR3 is CASSQVHPSQETQYF. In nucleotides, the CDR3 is TGTGCCAGCAGCCAAGTTCATCCTAGCCAAGAGACCCAGTACTTC.

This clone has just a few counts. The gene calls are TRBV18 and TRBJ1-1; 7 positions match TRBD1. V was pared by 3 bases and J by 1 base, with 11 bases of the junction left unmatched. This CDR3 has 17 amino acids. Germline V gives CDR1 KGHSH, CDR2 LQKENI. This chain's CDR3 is CASSPRDSQKSNTEAFF. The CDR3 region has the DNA TGTGCCAGCTCACCTCGGGACAGCCAGAAATCGAACACTGAAGCTTTCTTT.

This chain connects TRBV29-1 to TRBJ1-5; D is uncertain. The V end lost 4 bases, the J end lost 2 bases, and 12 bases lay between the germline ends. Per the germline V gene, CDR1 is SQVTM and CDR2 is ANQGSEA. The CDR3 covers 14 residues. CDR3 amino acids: CSVVFDMGNQPQHF. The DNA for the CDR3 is TGCAGCGTTGTTTTTGATATGGGCAATCAGCCCCAGCATTTT.

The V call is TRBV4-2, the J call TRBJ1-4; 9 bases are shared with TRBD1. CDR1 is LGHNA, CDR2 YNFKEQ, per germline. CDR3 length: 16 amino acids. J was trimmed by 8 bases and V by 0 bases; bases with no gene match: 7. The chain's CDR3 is CASSQDLGTGREKLFF. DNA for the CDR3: TGTGCCAGCAGCCAAGATCTTGGGACAGGGAGGGAAAAACTGTTTTTT.

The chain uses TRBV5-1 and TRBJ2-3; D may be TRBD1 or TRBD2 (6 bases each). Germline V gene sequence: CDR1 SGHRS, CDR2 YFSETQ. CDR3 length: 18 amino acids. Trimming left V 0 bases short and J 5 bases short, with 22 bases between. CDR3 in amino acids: CASSLGSTGAKGIDTQYF. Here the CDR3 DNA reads TGCGCCAGCAGCTTGGGGTCGACGGGGGCAAAAGGGATAGATACGCAGTATTTT.

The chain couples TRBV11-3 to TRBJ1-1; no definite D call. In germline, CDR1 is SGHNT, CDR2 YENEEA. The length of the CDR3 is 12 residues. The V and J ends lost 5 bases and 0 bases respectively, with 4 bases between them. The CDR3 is CASSLMNTEAFF. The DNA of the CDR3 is TGTGCCAGCAGCCTGATGAACACTGAAGCTTTCTTT.

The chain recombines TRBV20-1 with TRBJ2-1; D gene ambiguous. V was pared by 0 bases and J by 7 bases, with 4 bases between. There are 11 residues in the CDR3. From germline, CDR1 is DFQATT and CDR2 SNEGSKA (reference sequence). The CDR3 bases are TGCAGTGCTAGAGAGCAAAATGAGCAGTTCTTC. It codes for CSAREQNEQFF.

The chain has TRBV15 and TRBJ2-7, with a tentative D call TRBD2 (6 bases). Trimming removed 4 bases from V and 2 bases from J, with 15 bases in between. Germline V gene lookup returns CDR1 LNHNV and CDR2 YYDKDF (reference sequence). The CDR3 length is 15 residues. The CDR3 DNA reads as TGTGCCACCAGCATCGGGGGTCAGGGAGCCTACGAGCAGTACTTC. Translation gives CATSIGGQGAYEQYF.